Presented here are 15 T cell receptor beta chains from one specimen sequenced in a study of T cells in Graves' hyperthyroidism and ophthalmopathy. From RNA transcripts, TCR beta CDR3 regions were amplified. Primed by the HTBI set, a first-round RT-PCR was run on the TCR CDR3. TCRdb re-called the multiplex PCR reads with MiXCR, one entry per CDR3 protein. This sample has some 560,000 distinct CDR3 sequences, with 15% to 17% found just once. The sequenced sample was blood. All receptors derive from a woman aged 30 to 39 with Graves' hyperthyroidism.

This clonotype has more than one count but fewer than ten. The V and J genes are TRBV9 and TRBJ2-7, with unresolved D. The V gene lost 3 bases and the J gene lost 3 bases, with 19 bases spanning the gap. The CDR3 extends over 16 amino acids. Germline CDR1 reads SGDLS; CDR2 reads YYNGEE. The CDR3 protein is CASSASGRTDDYEQYF. CDR3 nucleotide sequence: TGTGCCAGCAGCGCGTCCGGGCGCACCGACGACTACGAGCAGTACTTC.

The table lists this clonotype with many counts. This chain uses TRBV3-1 with TRBJ2-7; the D gene is possibly TRBD2 (6 bases). V was clipped by 1 base and J by 5 bases, with 15 bases between them. Germline CDR1 and CDR2: LGHDT and YNNKEL (reference sequence). The CDR3 spans 15 residues. CDR3 bases: TGTGCCAGCAGCCAAGTAATAGGCCGGGAGAACGAGCAGTACTTC. Protein product: CASSQVIGRENEQYF.

The chain has TRBV27 and TRBJ2-1, with D possibly TRBD2 on 5 matching bases. Germline V gene sequence: CDR1 MNHEY, CDR2 SMNVEV (reference sequence). V was trimmed by 6 bases and J by 8 bases, leaving 20 bases between them. The CDR3 runs to 15 residues. CDR3 loop: CASRVFGIASDEQFF. CDR3 bases: TGTGCCAGCAGGGTATTCGGCATAGCGTCAGATGAGCAGTTCTTC.

In this sample, this clonotype turned up many times. This sequence joins TRBV28 and TRBJ1-2, with D perhaps matching TRBD1 (6 bases). The germline V and J ends were trimmed by 8 bases and 2 bases, with 21 bases remaining between them. The CDR3 has 16 amino acids. Germline CDR1 and CDR2: MDHEN and SYDVKM. The CDR3 sequence is CASRTEVPPSNYGYTF. The DNA for the CDR3 is TGTGCCAGCCGGACAGAGGTCCCTCCCTCCAACTATGGCTACACCTTC.

The chain joins TRBV20-1 to TRBJ1-2, with D unclear. V was clipped by 2 bases and J by 8 bases, with 15 bases between them. The CDR3 totals 13 residues. The germline V gene encodes CDR1 DFQATT and CDR2 SNEGSKA (reference sequence). CDR3 residues: CSARSVDGFGYTF. The CDR3 coding sequence is TGCAGTGCTAGAAGCGTCGATGGGTTCGGCTACACCTTC.

The chain is built from TRBV6-7 and TRBJ2-5, with D uncertain. TRBV6-7 is filed as an ORF, its function uncertain. The V and J ends lost 7 bases and 4 bases respectively, with 13 bases between them. The CDR3 sequence is 13 residues long. Here the CDR3 DNA reads TGTGCCAGCACCAATTTTTGGGCAGAGACCCAGTACTTC. Translation: CASTNFWAETQYF.

The chain uses TRBV11-2 and TRBJ2-1; possibly TRBD2 for D (6 bases). The CDR3 runs to 15 residues. V shed 2 bases and J shed 9 bases, with 17 bases lying between them. CDR1 is SGHAT and CDR2 is FQNNGV in the germline V gene. CDR3 coding DNA: TGTGCCAGCAGCTTACGAATTACCGCGGGGTCTGAGCAGTTCTTC. It codes for CASSLRITAGSEQFF.

There are many counts of this clonotype. DNA of the CDR3: TGTGCCAGCAGTTTCGGGGGGCCCTACAATGAGCAGTTCTTC. It translates to CASSFGGPYNEQFF. V is TRBV27 and J is TRBJ2-1; tentative D call: TRBD2 (7 bases). The V end lost 3 bases, the J end lost 2 bases, and 8 bases lay between the germline ends. This CDR3 region has 14 residues. Germline CDR1 reads MNHEY; CDR2 reads SMNVEV (reference sequence).

This clonotype was picked up many times. The chain joins TRBV12-3 or TRBV12-4 to TRBJ1-5; 11 nucleotides match TRBD1. CDR3 length: 18 amino acids. Trimming removed 3 bases from V and 3 bases from J; junction bases left unmatched: 10. The CDR3 DNA is TGTGCCAGCAGTTTTGGAGGGACAGGGGGTATAAACAATCAGCCCCAGCATTTT. This gives the protein CASSFGGTGGINNQPQHF.

This chain joins TRBV11-2 and TRBJ2-3; 8 bases map to TRBD2. V was clipped by 5 bases and J by 0 bases; unmatched bases: 7. Germline values: CDR1 SGHAT, CDR2 FQNNGV. The CDR3 sequence is 16 residues long. For the CDR3, the DNA is TGTGCCAGCAGCGGGGATCTAGCGGGCAGCACAGATACGCAGTATTTT. Translation: CASSGDLAGSTDTQYF.

This clonotype appeared many times. This chain links TRBV18 with TRBJ2-3; D is possibly TRBD2 (5 bases). The germline V gene encodes CDR1 KGHSH and CDR2 LQKENI. The CDR3 is made up of 14 amino acids. Trimming left V 7 bases short and J 2 bases short, with 13 bases between. CDR3 residues: CASLSGDTTDTQYF. In nucleotides, the CDR3 is TGTGCCAGCTTAAGCGGAGATACCACAGATACGCAGTATTTT.

This clonotype has a count of ten or more. This chain links TRBV10-3 with TRBJ2-7, with D perhaps TRBD2 (5 bases). This CDR3 has 15 residues. The germline V gene has CDR1 ENHRY and CDR2 SYGVKD. V was trimmed by 0 bases and J by 5 bases, leaving 14 bases between them. CDR3 nucleotide sequence: TGTGCCATCAGTGAGTCGGCGGGCCTCGGAGACGAGCAGTACTTC. As protein: CAISESAGLGDEQYF.

The genes are TRBV6-1 and TRBJ2-1; D not certain. Germline CDR1 MNHNS, CDR2 SASEGT. This CDR3 has 16 amino acids. V lost 2 bases, J lost 0 bases, and 11 bases lay in between. The CDR3 reads CASSEFWVSSYNEQFF. CDR3 sequence (DNA): TGTGCCAGCAGTGAATTCTGGGTGAGCTCCTACAATGAGCAGTTCTTC.

This clonotype was detected ten times or more. The V gene is TRBV6-1, the J gene TRBJ2-3; the D gene is possibly TRBD2 (7 bases). The CDR3 sequence is 15 residues long. CDR1 MNHNS and CDR2 SASEGT come from the germline V gene. Trimming stripped 10 bases from V and 0 bases from J, with 17 bases between. CDR3 DNA sequence: TGTGCCACCGGGGGGCTAGCGGCGAGCACAGATACGCAGTATTTT. It is translated as CATGGLAASTDTQYF.

This clonotype was seen repeatedly, ten times or more. J is TRBJ1-5 and V is TRBV15; D gene uncertain. CDR3 length: 18 residues. V lost 0 bases and J 0 bases, leaving 15 bases between the germline ends. CDR1 is LNHNV and CDR2 is YYDKDF in the germline V gene (reference sequence). The CDR3 reads CATSRDFDYSYSNQPQHF. The CDR3 bases are TGTGCCACCAGCAGAGATTTCGATTACAGCTATAGCAATCAGCCCCAGCATTTT. Full variable domain (remainder filled in from reference TRBV15 and TRBJ1-5): DAMVIQNPRYQVTQFGKPVTLSCSQTLNHNVMYWYQQKSSQAPKLLFHYYDKDFNNEADTPDNFQSRRPNTSFCFLDIRSPGLGDTAMYLCATSRDFDYSYSNQPQHFGDGTRLSIL.